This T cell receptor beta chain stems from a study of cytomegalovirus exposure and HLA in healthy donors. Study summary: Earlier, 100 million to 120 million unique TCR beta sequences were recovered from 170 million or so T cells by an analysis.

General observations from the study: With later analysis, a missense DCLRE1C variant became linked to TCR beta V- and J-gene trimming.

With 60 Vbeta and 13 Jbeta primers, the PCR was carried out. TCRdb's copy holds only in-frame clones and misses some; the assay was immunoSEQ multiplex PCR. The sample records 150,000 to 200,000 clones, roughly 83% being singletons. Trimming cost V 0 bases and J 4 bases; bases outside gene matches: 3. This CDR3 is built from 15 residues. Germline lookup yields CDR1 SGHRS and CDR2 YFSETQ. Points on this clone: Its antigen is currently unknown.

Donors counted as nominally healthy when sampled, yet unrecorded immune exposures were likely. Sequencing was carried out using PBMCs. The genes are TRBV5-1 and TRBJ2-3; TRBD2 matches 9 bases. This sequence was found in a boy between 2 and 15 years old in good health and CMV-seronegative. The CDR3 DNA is TGCGCCAGCAGCTTGGAGGGACTAGCAGCAGATACGCAGTATTTT. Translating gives CASSLEGLAADTQYF.